This is a list of T cell receptor beta chains from one sample in a study of blood T cell repertoires in COVID-19. The method was immunoSEQ multiplex PCR; TCRdb's version includes in-frame clones alone and lacks a portion of them. The sample yields about 94,000 clones, around 86% seen once. The sequencing input was peripheral blood. These TCRs come from an elderly woman with acute or convalescent COVID-19. Each CDR3 is given with its conserved first and last residue. The order of the fields is V gene, J gene, CDR3 protein.

TRBV18	TRBJ2-2	CASSQGLAGAAGELFF
TRBV6-5	TRBJ1-1	CASNRRASDTEAFF
TRBV6-6	TRBJ1-1	CASTIYSGTEAFF
TRBV19	TRBJ1-4	CASRNPGQGHNEKLFF
TRBV30	TRBJ1-2	CAWEKNRDRPSMGYTF
TRBV5-1	TRBJ2-5	CASSLLAGNKETQYF
TRBV5-1	TRBJ1-2	CASSLPTGGGRGYTF
TRBV7-2	TRBJ2-4	CASSLGGQQGAKNIQYF
TRBV25-1	TRBJ1-2	CASSETQQGYYGYTF
TRBV4-1	TRBJ2-3	CASSQEGGDTQYF
TRBV27	TRBJ1-1	CASRSHGHNAEAFF
TRBV6-5	TRBJ2-2	CASRGRRVTGELFF
TRBV19	TRBJ1-2	CASSIGLIGGYTF
TRBV19	TRBJ2-3	CASTRTGGRADTQYF
TRBV19	TRBJ1-5	CASTSGGGNNQPQHF
TRBV7-9	TRBJ2-7	CASSFSGRTYF
TRBV24-1	TRBJ1-3	CATSDFWEGIGASGNTIYF
TRBV15	TRBJ1-1	CATSRDWGTGAYAFF
TRBV4-2	TRBJ1-2	CASSQEGAGVGYTF
TRBV30	TRBJ2-3	CAWSGKSAGGPDTQYF
TRBV6-5	TRBJ1-1	CASTTLDRAYTEAFF
TRBV9	TRBJ1-6	CASSAEGSYNSPLHF
TRBV6-5	TRBJ1-1	CASSPPGQNTEAFF
TRBV27	TRBJ1-1	CASSAGATEAFF
TRBV2	TRBJ1-4	CASTPRGTGNEKLFF
TRBV30	TRBJ2-7	CAWSVPGQGAGEQYF
TRBV3-1/TRBV3-2	TRBJ2-7	CASSQRQTYEQYF
TRBV9	TRBJ1-1	CASSTHGNTEAFF
TRBV6-6	TRBJ2-4	CASSYQTGNIQYF
TRBV19	TRBJ1-1	CASSIGGGTEAFF
TRBV6-6	TRBJ1-2	CASSPPEGSGGYTF
TRBV7-2	TRBJ2-1	CASSLAGGPYNEQFF
TRBV19	TRBJ2-1	CASSPRGGVGRSEQFF
TRBV4-1	TRBJ1-4	CASSREQGIEEKLFF
TRBV19	TRBJ2-7	CASSHRPSYEQYF
TRBV27	TRBJ2-7	CASSFLGQDYEQYF
TRBV6-5	TRBJ2-2	CASSYPQGAGTGELFF
TRBV3-1/TRBV3-2	TRBJ2-7	CASSWTVSYEQYF
TRBV5-1	TRBJ2-2	CASNVFGLANTGELFF
TRBV6-2/TRBV6-3	TRBJ2-1	CASSYEVAGQPRGAEQFF
TRBV11-2	TRBJ1-3	CASSFINIQGSPGNTIYF
TRBV7-2	TRBJ2-3	CASSPNPGQGADTQYF
TRBV14	TRBJ2-1	CASSVGRSYNEQFF
TRBV9	TRBJ2-3	CASSAGGGTDTQYF
TRBV2	TRBJ2-5	CASSGDYVGQETQYF
TRBV5-1	TRBJ2-5	CASSSTGVEETQYF
TRBV27	TRBJ2-3	CASTFSPTTDSSTDTQYF
TRBV7-7	TRBJ2-1	CASSLGIGLANEQFF
TRBV6-5	TRBJ1-2	CASRYRGGGADGYTF
TRBV30	TRBJ2-2	CAWSVSSGGPTGELFF
TRBV14	TRBJ1-6	CASSLGPSPLHF
TRBV7-8	TRBJ1-1	CASSEGVYTEAFF
TRBV27	TRBJ2-1	CASRQSQLTSFEQFF
TRBV29-1	TRBJ1-1	CSVRTGFTEAFF
TRBV9	TRBJ1-2	CASSKRAGQGYGYTF